This TCR beta chain was identified in a study of blood T cell repertoires in COVID-19 (dated by TCRdb to the early 2020s). In the study overall: Samples covering the acute and convalescent phases of COVID-19 were provided by collaborators in the United States, Italy and Spain. The prospective study material was composed of cDNA or gDNA derived from T cells, B-cell-depleted T cells, or PBMCs. Subjects who had been exposed to COVID-19, were actively infected with it, or had recovered from it provided the deeply sampled blood TCRbeta repertoires that made up the dataset. The repertoires were released in a freely available public database meant as a resource for research on the immune response to SARS-CoV-2. The samples were drawn from two sources: the first 160 participants of the ongoing ImmuneRACE study, and 1,254 subjects contributed by 6 global collaborators. Nearly every sample came with metadata listing a de-identified subject ID, COVID-19 status, age in years and sex. Where available, HLA class I and class II types were obtained from metadata supplied by the sample provider rather than from assay-based typing.

The paper as a whole reports these results and caveats: How much clinical and demographic metadata was included differed by source and by participant, and the metadata was provided uncurated.

Each collaborating institution followed its own protocols to collect whole blood in K2EDTA tubes. For TCRbeta analysis, collaborators shipped samples as frozen whole blood, isolated PBMCs, or DNA extracted from either of those sample types. A remark on this clone: It has no known antigen specificity. Base qualities are not recorded, but no much larger clone differs from it by a single base.

TCRbeta CDR3 regions were amplified from genomic DNA using the immunoSEQ Assay, a bias-controlled multiplex PCR. Turning to the authors' computational methods: Within the assay, amplification of reference gene primers was used to estimate how many nucleated cells each sample contained. To quantify the absolute abundance of each unique TCRbeta CDR3 rearrangement, sequence reads were collapsed and filtered. For each sample, productive Simpson clonality was calculated as the square root of Simpson's diversity index across productive rearrangements. The clones in this table, taken by TCRdb from immuneACCESS, are in-frame only. Not every clone is retained; where verified, under half of the shortfall comes from an unresolved V gene, and the cause of the rest is unknown. The DNA gave D and trimming, while V, J and clone size come from that table. Present in this sample are 170,000 or so clones, 86% of which were seen just once. The ten top clones hold around 8.6% of the sample.

Sequencing was done on a sample of peripheral blood. The clonotype originates from a middle-aged man with active or convalescent COVID-19.

In nucleotides, the sequence is TGTGCCAGTAGTATAGGGGGGACAGGGCAATTCGAGCAGTACTTC. Its protein reads: CASSIGGTGQFEQYF. This chain is built from TRBV19 and TRBJ2-7; the central 9 bases match TRBD1. At the junction V is shortened by 1 base and J by 6 bases; bases outside the gene matches: 7. CDR1 LNHDA and CDR2 SQIVND were looked up in the germline V gene (reference sequence). CDR3 length: 15 amino acids, cysteine to phenylalanine. Only the CDR3 DNA is retained, 45 bases long and in frame from the first base.